In this sample, the clone carrying this T cell receptor beta chain turned up a few times. Its antigen is as yet unknown. This sample was taken from a study of cytomegalovirus exposure and HLA in healthy donors. Findings and limits, study-wide: Sequencing artifact likely explains a cluster of highly shared sequence variants. From TCR beta sequences, most subjects' HLA-A and HLA-B alleles were reportedly predicted accurately. Previous analysis showed most TCR beta V segments were productive about 87% or about 30% of the time. In a later analysis, DRB1 alleles had the most associated TCRs; HLA-C alleles the fewest.

The PCR made use of 60 Vbeta and 13 Jbeta primers. TCRdb's copy holds only in-frame clones and misses some; the assay was immunoSEQ multiplex PCR. The sample lists roughly 150,000 clones, roughly 87% seen once, with roughly 4% in the top ten. The germline gives CDR1 KGHSH, CDR2 LQKENI. This CDR3 region has 15 residues. V lost 2 bases and J 7 bases, leaving 15 bases between the germline ends. This sequence was found in a man aged 45-65 years in good health and CMV-seropositive. Sequencing input: PBMCs. J is TRBJ2-1 and V is TRBV18; maybe TRBD1 (6 bases). Here the CDR3 reads CASSPGSRGQNEQFF. CDR3 nucleotide sequence: TGTGCCAGCTCACCAGGTTCAAGGGGACAAAATGAGCAGTTCTTC.